A single sample gave rise to the 19 T cell receptor beta chains below, sequenced in a study of cytomegalovirus exposure and HLA in healthy donors. TCRdb's copy holds only in-frame clones and misses some; the assay was immunoSEQ multiplex PCR. The data show roughly 270,000 clones, 88% seen once. Sequenced input: PBMCs. The receptors derive from a woman under 30 in good health and CMV-seronegative.

The genes are TRBV28 and TRBJ2-2, with 11 bases identical to TRBD2. Germline V gene sequence: CDR1 MDHEN, CDR2 SYDVKM. Germline trimming cut 5 bases from V and 7 bases from J; bases unmatched to any gene: 9. The CDR3 runs to 16 residues. The CDR3 region has the DNA TGTGCCAGCAGTCATCTTAGCGGGAGGGCCAACGGGGAGCTGTTTTTT. Translation gives CASSHLSGRANGELFF.

J is TRBJ2-2 and V is TRBV5-1; D is possibly TRBD2 (7 bases). The CDR3 loop spans 17 amino acids. V was trimmed by 4 bases and J by 2 bases, leaving 18 bases between them. Per the germline V gene, CDR1 is SGHRS and CDR2 is YFSETQ. The DNA for the CDR3 is TGCGCCAGCAGCCTAGGGGGAGTGACTAGCAACACCGGGGAGCTGTTTTTT. Amino acids: CASSLGGVTSNTGELFF. The full variable domain, completed using reference TRBV5-1 and TRBJ2-2, is KAGVTQTPRYLIKTRGQQVTLSCSPISGHRSVSWYQQTPGQGLQFLFEYFSETQRNKGNFPGRFSGRQFSNSRSEMNVSTLELGDSALYLCASSLGGVTSNTGELFFGEGSRLTVL.

The rearrangement joins TRBV29-1 to TRBJ1-2, with D possibly matching TRBD1 (6 bases). The CDR3 consists of 12 residues. Germline loops: CDR1 SQVTM, CDR2 ANQGSEA. Between the trimmed V and J ends, which lost 7 bases and 8 bases, there was a span of 17 bases. The CDR3 loop is CSATRGARGYTF. The CDR3 region has the DNA TGCAGCGCCACTCGGGGGGCGAGAGGCTACACCTTC.

The rearrangement links TRBV7-9 to TRBJ1-1, with TRBD1 matching over 10 bases. V lost 4 bases, J lost 4 bases, and 18 bases stayed unmatched. From germline, CDR1 is SEHNR and CDR2 FQNEAQ (reference sequence). There are 19 residues in the CDR3. The CDR3 nucleotides read TGTGCCAGCAGCTCCCCGGATACTGGACAGGGGGTATGGACCACTGAAGCTTTCTTT. Translated: CASSSPDTGQGVWTTEAFF.

V and J are TRBV7-3 and TRBJ2-3; tentatively, D is TRBD2 (7 bases). There are 16 residues in the CDR3. V lost 3 bases and J 6 bases, leaving 19 bases between the germline ends. CDR1 and CDR2 from the germline V gene are SGHTA and FQGTGA. Written as DNA, the CDR3 is TGTGCCAGCAGCTTGGGGGCGGGAGCAAGGTTGGATACGCAGTATTTT. This translates into CASSLGAGARLDTQYF.

This clone came up once. The chain uses TRBV4-1 and TRBJ2-1, with 7 positions matching TRBD2. The CDR3 is 15 residues long. Looked up from germline, CDR1 is MGHRA and CDR2 is YSYEKL. Trimming took 4 bases from V and 9 from J; bases not matched to a gene: 12. DNA of the CDR3: TGCGCCAGCAGCCCCTTGCTGATGGGAGGGCGTGAGCAGTTCTTC. Translation: CASSPLLMGGREQFF.

This chain joins TRBV27 and TRBJ2-7; 11 nucleotides agree with TRBD2. The junction had 7 bases not matched to a gene; V was cut back by 5 bases and J by 4 bases. Germline V gene sequence: CDR1 MNHEY, CDR2 SMNVEV (reference sequence). The length of the CDR3 is 15 residues. The CDR3 spells CASSDPTSGMYEQYF. CDR3 DNA: TGTGCCAGCAGTGACCCGACTAGCGGGATGTACGAGCAGTACTTC.

The chain carries TRBV19 and TRBJ1-2; 9 nucleotides match TRBD1. J lost 6 bases, V lost 5 bases, and 4 bases had no gene match. Germline-derived CDR1 and CDR2 are LNHDA and SQIVND (reference sequence). This CDR3 has 13 amino acids. The CDR3 region is CASSFGQGNGYTF. The DNA for the CDR3 is TGTGCCAGTAGTTTCGGACAGGGGAATGGCTACACCTTC.

The rearrangement joins TRBV2 to TRBJ1-2, with 7 bases matching TRBD1. Germline CDR1 and CDR2: SNHLY and FYNNEI. The CDR3 runs 14 residues. V trimming: 6 bases; J trimming: 8 bases; junction bases outside the gene matches: 12. The CDR3 spells CASRQTGLSGGYTF. CDR3 DNA sequence: TGTGCCAGCAGACAGACAGGGCTTTCAGGAGGCTACACCTTC. The full variable domain, with the rest looked up from reference TRBV2 and TRBJ1-2, is EPEVTQTPSHQVTQMGQEVILRCVPISNHLYFYWYRQILGQKVEFLVSFYNNEISEKSEIFDDQFSVERPDGSNFTLKIRSTKLEDSAMYFCASRQTGLSGGYTFGSGTRLTVV.

Only one count was recorded for this clone. In this CDR3 the conserved last residue, phenylalanine or tryptophan, is missing, so a read error is likely. The chain couples TRBV30 to TRBJ1-2; D possibly corresponds to TRBD1 (6 bases). Germline values: CDR1 GTSNPN, CDR2 SVGIG (reference sequence). V lost 2 bases and J lost 5, with 15 bases in between. The CDR3 spans 14 residues. For the CDR3, the DNA is TGTGCCTGGAGTCTCTCCGGGACATATTATGGCTACACCCTC. Translation gives CAWSLSGTYYGYTL.

The V call is TRBV5-5, the J call TRBJ1-1; 7 nucleotides agree with TRBD1. Germline CDR1 and CDR2: SGHKS and YYEKEE (reference sequence). The V segment lost 0 bases and the J segment 0 bases; nucleotides outside the gene matches: 5. There are 16 residues in the CDR3. The chain's CDR3 is CASSLGAGQMNTEAFF. The CDR3 DNA sequence: TGTGCCAGCAGCTTGGGCGCGGGACAGATGAACACTGAAGCTTTCTTT.

This clone was counted many times. The chain employs TRBV10-2 and TRBJ1-1; unclear D gene. Trimming pared 3 bases from V and 4 bases from J, leaving 9 bases between. Germline CDR1 is WSHSY and CDR2 is SAAADI. This CDR3 spans 13 amino acids. CDR3 sequence reads: CASSDEAGTEAFF. The CDR3 DNA sequence: TGCGCCAGCAGTGACGAGGCGGGCACTGAAGCTTTCTTT.

In its sample, this clone was seen a few times. The chain's CDR3 is CASSITERNQPQHF. The CDR3 region has the DNA TGTGCCAGCAGCATTACAGAACGCAATCAGCCCCAGCATTTT. This chain joins TRBV28 and TRBJ1-5, with unresolved D. Trimming shortened V by 6 bases and J by 2 bases, and 11 bases separated the two germline ends. This CDR3 spans 14 amino acids. Germline V gene sequence: CDR1 MDHEN, CDR2 SYDVKM.

V is TRBV7-3 and J is TRBJ2-2, with D possibly TRBD1 on 6 matching bases. CDR3 length: 13 amino acids. Trimming took 4 bases from V and 4 from J, leaving 7 bases between them. Germline V CDR1 and CDR2: SGHTA, FQGTGA. The CDR3 DNA follows: TGTGCCAGCAGCTCGGACAGCACCGGGGAGCTGTTTTTT. Protein: CASSSDSTGELFF.

The chain is built from TRBV29-1 and TRBJ1-4; a possible D gene is TRBD1 (6 bases). The germline CDR1 and CDR2 sequences are SQVTM and ANQGSEA. CDR3 size: 14 residues. Trimming left V 4 bases short and J 5 bases short, with 14 bases between. The CDR3 is CSVGQDYINEKLFF. The CDR3 nucleotides read TGCAGCGTTGGACAGGATTATATCAATGAAAAACTGTTTTTT.

This sequence joins TRBV4-1 and TRBJ2-2, with D tentatively TRBD2 (5 bases). Looked up from germline, CDR1 is MGHRA and CDR2 is YSYEKL. V was shortened by 0 bases and J by 6 bases, with 11 bases between the two germline ends. The CDR3 totals 15 residues. The CDR3 sequence: CASSQERGLAGELFF. CDR3 nucleotides: TGCGCCAGCAGCCAAGAAAGAGGACTTGCCGGGGAGCTGTTTTTT.

V is TRBV28 and J is TRBJ2-2, with 7 positions matching TRBD2. The CDR3 consists of 16 residues. Germline loops: CDR1 MDHEN, CDR2 SYDVKM. V was clipped by 5 bases and J by 5 bases; unmatched bases: 11. Written as DNA, the CDR3 is TGTGCCAGCAGTAGACCGCTGGGGAGGGGTACCGGGGAGCTGTTTTTT. Translating gives CASSRPLGRGTGELFF.

The chain is built from TRBV19 and TRBJ2-7; a weak D match, TRBD1 (5 bases). The germline gives CDR1 LNHDA, CDR2 SQIVND (reference sequence). V was cut by 3 bases and J by 3 bases, with 9 bases left in between. The CDR3 has 13 residues. In DNA form, the CDR3 reads TGTGCCAGTAGTATTCAGGGCCGCTACGAGCAGTACTTC. It yields the protein CASSIQGRYEQYF.

The chain recombines TRBV6-4 with TRBJ2-5, with 8 nucleotides matching TRBD1. Unmatched junction bases numbered 23, after V lost 7 bases and J lost 1 base. In germline, CDR1 is MRHNA, CDR2 SNTAGT. The CDR3 is 20 amino acids. CDR3: CASILTQQGAIPLLQETQYF. The CDR3 nucleotides are TGTGCCAGCATCCTAACCCAGCAGGGGGCGATCCCCCTCCTCCAAGAGACCCAGTACTTC.